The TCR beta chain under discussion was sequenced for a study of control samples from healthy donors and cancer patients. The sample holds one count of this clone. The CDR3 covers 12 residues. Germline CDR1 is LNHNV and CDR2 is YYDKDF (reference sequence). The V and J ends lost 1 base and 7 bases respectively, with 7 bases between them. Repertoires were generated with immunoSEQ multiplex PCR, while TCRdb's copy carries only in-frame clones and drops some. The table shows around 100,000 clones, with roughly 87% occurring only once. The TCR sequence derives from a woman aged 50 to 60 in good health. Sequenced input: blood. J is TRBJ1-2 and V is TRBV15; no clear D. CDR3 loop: CATSRAYGGYTF. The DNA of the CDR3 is TGTGCCACCAGCAGAGCCTACGGTGGCTACACCTTC.